This T cell receptor beta chain was captured in a study of spatial heterogeneity in lung cancer. Study details: Within raw reads, each unique TCR and UMI combination appeared on average more than ten times. General study results and limits: Circulating ubiquitous expanded tumor TCRs were observed more frequently at resection than at follow-up.

This clonotype was found a few times. What it binds is not known. As to time point: sample taken at primary tumor resection. Whole RNA was taken from tumor, nontumor lung or frozen PBMC; it was then sequenced unsorted. The donor group consisted of over 60 patients who had untreated, early-stage non-small cell lung cancer. Every TCR cDNA molecule carried a tag that served as a unique molecular identifier. TCRdb used MiXCR to reprocess the 5' RACE reads, holding one entry per CDR3 protein. The sample holds over 75,000 distinct CDR3 sequences, approximately 21% seen once. Trimming shortened V by 6 bases and J by 5 bases, and 11 bases separated the two germline ends. The CDR3 loop spans 13 amino acids. Germline loops: CDR1 SQVTM, CDR2 ANQGSEA.

V and J are TRBV29-1 and TRBJ1-6; D is undetermined. This receptor was identified in a male donor with early-stage non-small cell lung cancer. Sequenced material: PBMCs, taken at surgery. The CDR3 reads CSVSAGNNSPLHF. CDR3 sequence (DNA): TGCAGCGTGAGCGCGGGGAATAATTCACCCCTCCACTTT.